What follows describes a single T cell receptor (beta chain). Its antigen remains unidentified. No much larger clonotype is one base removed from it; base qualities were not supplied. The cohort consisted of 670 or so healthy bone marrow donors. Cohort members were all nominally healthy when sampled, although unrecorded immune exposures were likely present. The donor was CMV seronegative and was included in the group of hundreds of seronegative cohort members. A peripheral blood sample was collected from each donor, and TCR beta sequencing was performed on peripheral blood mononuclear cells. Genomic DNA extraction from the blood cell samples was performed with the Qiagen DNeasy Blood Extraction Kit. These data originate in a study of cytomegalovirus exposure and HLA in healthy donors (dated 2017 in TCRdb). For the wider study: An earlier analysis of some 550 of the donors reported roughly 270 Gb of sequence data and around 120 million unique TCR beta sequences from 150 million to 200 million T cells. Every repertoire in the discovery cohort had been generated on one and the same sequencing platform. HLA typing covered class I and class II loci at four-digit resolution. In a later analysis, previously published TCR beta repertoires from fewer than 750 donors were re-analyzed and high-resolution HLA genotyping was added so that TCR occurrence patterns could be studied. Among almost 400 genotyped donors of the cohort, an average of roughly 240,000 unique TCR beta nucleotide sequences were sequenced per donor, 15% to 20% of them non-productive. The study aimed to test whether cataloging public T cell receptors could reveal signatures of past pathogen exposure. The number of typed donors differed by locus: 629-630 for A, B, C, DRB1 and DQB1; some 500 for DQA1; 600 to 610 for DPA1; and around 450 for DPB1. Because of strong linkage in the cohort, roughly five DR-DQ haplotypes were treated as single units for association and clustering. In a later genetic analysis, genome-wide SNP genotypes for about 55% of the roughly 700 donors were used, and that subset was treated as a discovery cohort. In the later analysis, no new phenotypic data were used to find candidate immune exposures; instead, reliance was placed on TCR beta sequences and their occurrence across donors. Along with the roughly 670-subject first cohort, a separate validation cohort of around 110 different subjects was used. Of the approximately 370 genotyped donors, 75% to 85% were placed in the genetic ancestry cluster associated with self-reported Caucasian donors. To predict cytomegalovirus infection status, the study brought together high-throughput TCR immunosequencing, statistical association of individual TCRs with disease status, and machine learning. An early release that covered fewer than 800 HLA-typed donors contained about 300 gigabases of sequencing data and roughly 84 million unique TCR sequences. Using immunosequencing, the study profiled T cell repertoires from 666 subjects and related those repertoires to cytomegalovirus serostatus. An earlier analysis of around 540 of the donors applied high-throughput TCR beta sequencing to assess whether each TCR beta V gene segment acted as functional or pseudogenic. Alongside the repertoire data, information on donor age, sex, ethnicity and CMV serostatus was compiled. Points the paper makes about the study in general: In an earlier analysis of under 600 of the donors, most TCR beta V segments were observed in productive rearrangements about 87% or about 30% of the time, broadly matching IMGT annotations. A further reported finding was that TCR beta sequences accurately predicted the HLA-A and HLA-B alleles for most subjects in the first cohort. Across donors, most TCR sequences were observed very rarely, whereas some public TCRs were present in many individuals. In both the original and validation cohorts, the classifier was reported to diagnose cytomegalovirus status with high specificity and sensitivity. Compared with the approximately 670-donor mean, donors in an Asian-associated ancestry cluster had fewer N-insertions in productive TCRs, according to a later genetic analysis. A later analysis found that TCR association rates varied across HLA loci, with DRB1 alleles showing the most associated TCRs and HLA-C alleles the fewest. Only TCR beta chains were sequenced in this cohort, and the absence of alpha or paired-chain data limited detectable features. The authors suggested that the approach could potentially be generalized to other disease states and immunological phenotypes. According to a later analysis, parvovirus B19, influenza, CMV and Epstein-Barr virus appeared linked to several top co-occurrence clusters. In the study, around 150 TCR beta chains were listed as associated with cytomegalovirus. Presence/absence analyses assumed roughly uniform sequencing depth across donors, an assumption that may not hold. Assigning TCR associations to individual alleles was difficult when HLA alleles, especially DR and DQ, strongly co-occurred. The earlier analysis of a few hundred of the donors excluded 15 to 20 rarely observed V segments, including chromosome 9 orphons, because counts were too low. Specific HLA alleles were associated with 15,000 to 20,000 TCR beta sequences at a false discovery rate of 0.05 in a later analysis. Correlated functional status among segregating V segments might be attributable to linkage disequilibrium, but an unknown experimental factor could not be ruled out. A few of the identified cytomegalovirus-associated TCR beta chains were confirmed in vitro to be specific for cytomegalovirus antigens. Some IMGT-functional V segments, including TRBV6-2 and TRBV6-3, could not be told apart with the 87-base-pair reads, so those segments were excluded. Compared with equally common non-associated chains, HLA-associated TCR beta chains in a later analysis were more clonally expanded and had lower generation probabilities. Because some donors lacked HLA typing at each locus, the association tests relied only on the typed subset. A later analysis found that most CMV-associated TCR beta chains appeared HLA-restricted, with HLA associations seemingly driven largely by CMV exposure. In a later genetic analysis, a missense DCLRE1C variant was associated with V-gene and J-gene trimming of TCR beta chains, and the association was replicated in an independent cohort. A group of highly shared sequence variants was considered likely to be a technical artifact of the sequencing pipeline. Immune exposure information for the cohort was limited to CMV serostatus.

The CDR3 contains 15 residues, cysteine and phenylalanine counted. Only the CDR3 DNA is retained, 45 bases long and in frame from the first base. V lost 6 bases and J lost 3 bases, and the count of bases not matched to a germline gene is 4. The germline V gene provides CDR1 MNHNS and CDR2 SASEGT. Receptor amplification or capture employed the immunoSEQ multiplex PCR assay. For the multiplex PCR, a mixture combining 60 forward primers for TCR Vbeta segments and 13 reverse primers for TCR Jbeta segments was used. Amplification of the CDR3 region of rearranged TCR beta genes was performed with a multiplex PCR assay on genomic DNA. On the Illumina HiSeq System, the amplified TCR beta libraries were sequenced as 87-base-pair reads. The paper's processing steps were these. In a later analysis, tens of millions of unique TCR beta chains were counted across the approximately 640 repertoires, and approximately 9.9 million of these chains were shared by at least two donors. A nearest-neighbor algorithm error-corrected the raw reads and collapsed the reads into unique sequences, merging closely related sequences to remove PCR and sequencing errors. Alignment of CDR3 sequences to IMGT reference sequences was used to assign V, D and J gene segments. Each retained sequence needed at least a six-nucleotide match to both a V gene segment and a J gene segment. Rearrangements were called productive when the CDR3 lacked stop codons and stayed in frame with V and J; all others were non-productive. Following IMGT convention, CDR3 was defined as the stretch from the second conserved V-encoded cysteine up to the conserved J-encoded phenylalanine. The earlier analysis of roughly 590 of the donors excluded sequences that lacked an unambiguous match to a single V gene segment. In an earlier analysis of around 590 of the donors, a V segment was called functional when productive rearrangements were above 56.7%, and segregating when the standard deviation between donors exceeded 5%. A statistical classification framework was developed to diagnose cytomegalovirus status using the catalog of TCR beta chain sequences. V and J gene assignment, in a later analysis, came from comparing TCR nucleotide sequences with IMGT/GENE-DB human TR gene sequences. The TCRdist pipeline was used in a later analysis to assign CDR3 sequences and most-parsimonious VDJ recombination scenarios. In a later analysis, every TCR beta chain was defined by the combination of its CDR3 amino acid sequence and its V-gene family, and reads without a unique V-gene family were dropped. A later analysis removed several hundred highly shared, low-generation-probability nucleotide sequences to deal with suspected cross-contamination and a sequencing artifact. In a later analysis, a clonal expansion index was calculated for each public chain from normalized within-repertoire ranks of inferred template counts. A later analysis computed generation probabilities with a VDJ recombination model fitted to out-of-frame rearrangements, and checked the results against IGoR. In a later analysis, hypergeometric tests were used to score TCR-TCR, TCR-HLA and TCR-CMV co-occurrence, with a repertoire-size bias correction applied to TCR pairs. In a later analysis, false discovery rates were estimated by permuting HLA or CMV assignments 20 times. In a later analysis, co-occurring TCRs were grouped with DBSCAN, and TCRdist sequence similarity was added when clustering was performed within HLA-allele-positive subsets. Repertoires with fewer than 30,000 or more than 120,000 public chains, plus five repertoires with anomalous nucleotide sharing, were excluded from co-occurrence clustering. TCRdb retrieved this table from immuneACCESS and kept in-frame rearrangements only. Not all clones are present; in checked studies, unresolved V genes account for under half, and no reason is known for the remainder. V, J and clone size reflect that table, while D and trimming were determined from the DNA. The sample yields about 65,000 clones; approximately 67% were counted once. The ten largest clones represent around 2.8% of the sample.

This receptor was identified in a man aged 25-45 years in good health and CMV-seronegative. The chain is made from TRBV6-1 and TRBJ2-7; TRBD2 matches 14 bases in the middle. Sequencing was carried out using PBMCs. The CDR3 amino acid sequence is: CASRDGTSGGYEQYF. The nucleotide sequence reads TGTGCCAGCAGAGACGGGACTAGCGGGGGCTACGAGCAGTACTTC.